The T cell receptor (beta chain) described here comes from a study of CD8 T cells in ankylosing spondylitis. Regarding the study as a whole: Clones linked to the disease showed a CD8+ phenotype. They occurred at relatively low frequencies in peripheral blood. There was a TCR beta motif, made of several highly homologous variants, that appeared characteristic of ankylosing spondylitis blood.

This clonotype was observed a few times. Its antigen remains unknown. Germline-derived CDR1 and CDR2 are MGHRA and YSYEKL. The length of the CDR3 is 19 residues. The junction had 11 bases not matched to a gene; V was cut back by 0 bases and J by 3 bases. Researchers built TCR beta libraries using quantitative 5'-RACE with molecular barcodes. MiXCR was run by TCRdb on the 5' RACE reads, yielding one entry per CDR3 protein. The table shows some 130,000 distinct CDR3 sequences, with 17% occurring only once. The J gene is TRBJ2-1, the V gene TRBV4-1, with TRBD2 matching 10 bases. The receptor's source is a male donor with ankylosing spondylitis. The source material was blood, either unsorted or a sorted T cell fraction (not recorded which). The CDR3 DNA sequence: TGCGCCAGCAGCCAAGAGGAGGGTGCCGGGACTAGCGACTACAATGAGCAGTTCTTC. As protein: CASSQEEGAGTSDYNEQFF.